The 6 T cell receptor beta chains given below trace back to one sample, sequenced in a study of blood T cells in healthy people across ages. A J-beta primer mix and a sample-barcoded 5' primer were used in a second PCR of about 7 to 12 cycles. One entry per CDR3 protein, called by TCRdb with MiXCR from the 5' RACE reads. The table records fewer than 900,000 distinct CDR3 sequences, about 34% of them present only once. The sequenced sample was blood. The receptor set was obtained from a man in his late teens or twenties in good health.

A few counts support this clonotype. The chain combines TRBV12-3 or TRBV12-4 with TRBJ2-1; TRBD1 is a possible D gene (6 bases). Between the trimmed V and J ends, which lost 4 bases and 9 bases, there was a span of 16 bases. The CDR3 consists of 14 residues. CDR3 amino acids: CASSSTGARGEQFF. CDR3 nucleotides: TGTGCCAGCAGTTCAACCGGGGCCAGGGGTGAGCAGTTCTTC.

This chain links TRBV5-1 with TRBJ2-7; 9 nucleotides align to TRBD1. The CDR3 loop spans 16 amino acids. CDR1 is SGHRS and CDR2 is YFSETQ in the germline V gene. The V gene end was trimmed by 2 bases and the J gene end by 5 bases; junction bases not matched to a gene: 11. The CDR3 bases are TGCGCCAGCAGCTTCACGGGACAGGGTTTTTCAGACGAGCAGTACTTC. Translation gives CASSFTGQGFSDEQYF.

This clonotype was observed a few times. This chain links TRBV4-1 with TRBJ1-4; D gene uncertain. This CDR3 comprises 12 residues. The V end lost 2 bases, the J end lost 5 bases, and 3 bases lay between the germline ends. Germline-derived CDR1 and CDR2 are MGHRA and YSYEKL. This chain's CDR3 is CASSQINEKLFF. DNA for the CDR3: TGCGCCAGCAGCCAAATCAATGAAAAACTGTTTTTT.

As to this clonotype: A much larger clone differs from this one at a single base, so this may be a read error. V and J are TRBV12-3 or TRBV12-4 and TRBJ2-1; 11 positions match TRBD2. The V gene end was trimmed by 5 bases and the J gene end by 10 bases; junction bases not matched to a gene: 4. The CDR3 contains 13 residues. The CDR3 loop is CASSVGTSGEQFF. The CDR3 nucleotides read TGTGCCAGCAGTGTTGGGACTAGCGGAGAGCAGTTCTTC.

The genes are TRBV6-2 or TRBV6-3 and TRBJ2-1; 10 positions agree with TRBD2. J was trimmed by 9 bases and V by 8 bases; bases with no gene match: 10. The CDR3 spans 14 residues. Germline CDR1 is MNHEY and CDR2 is SVGEGT. CDR3 sequence (DNA): TGTGCCAGCCGTCCCAGCGGGGGGGCCATTGAGCAGTTCTTC. Amino acids: CASRPSGGAIEQFF.

The V call is TRBV4-1, the J call TRBJ1-5; TRBD1 matches at 9 bases. CDR1 and CDR2 (germline): MGHRA, YSYEKL. The CDR3 length is 16 residues. Trimming took 1 base from V and 5 from J; bases not matched to a gene: 6. CDR3 residues: CASSQAPGQGHQPQHF. In DNA, the CDR3 is TGCGCCAGCAGCCAAGCACCGGGACAGGGACATCAGCCCCAGCATTTT.